Below, one T cell receptor beta chain is given with its context. The antigen remains unidentified. Since a much larger clone is just one base distant, this may be a read error. With 5 bases removed from V and 6 bases from J, the gap between germline ends came to 26 bases. Germline V gives CDR1 MDHEN, CDR2 SYDVKM. The length of the CDR3 is 17 residues. The data were obtained in a study of molecular identifiers for immune sequencing clone quantification. Study summary: In the replicates, RNA derived from approximately 20,000 or 100,000 naive CD8 cells was divided into five parts, and four were sequenced. Notes on the study in general: Same-barcode identical TCR molecules could make highly expanded clones look smaller than they are. The share of molecules held by clones above 20 RNA copies was over 99% in effector cells and under 1% in naive cells.

The authors gated naive CD8 T cells as CD8+CD4-CCR7+CD45RA+ for sorting. TCRdb fed the PCR reads into MiXCR, producing one record per CDR3 protein. The repertoire holds about 500,000 distinct CDR3 sequences, less than 30% seen once, with 0.76% in the top ten. The clonotype comes from a human donor in good health. Some libraries in this study had Jurkat cell RNA spiked in. The sequencing sample was made of naive CD8+ T cells from blood, with Jurkat cell RNA spiked in. Subset described: FACS-sorted CD8+CD4-CCR7+CD45RA+ naive T cells. The V call is TRBV28, the J call TRBJ2-7, with D perhaps given as TRBD1 or TRBD2 (5 bases each). Here the CDR3 reads CASSPPWGSGCNSEQYF. CDR3 nucleotide sequence: TGTGCCAGCAGTCCACCCTGGGGGTCAGGTTGCAACTCCGAGCAGTACTTC.